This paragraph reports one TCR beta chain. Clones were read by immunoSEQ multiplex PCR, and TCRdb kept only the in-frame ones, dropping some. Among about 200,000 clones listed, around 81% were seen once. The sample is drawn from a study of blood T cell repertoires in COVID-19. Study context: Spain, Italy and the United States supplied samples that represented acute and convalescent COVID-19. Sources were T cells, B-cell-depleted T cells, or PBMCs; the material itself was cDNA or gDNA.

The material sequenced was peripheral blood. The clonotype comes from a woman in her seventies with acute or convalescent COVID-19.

CDR3 nucleotide sequence: TGTGCCAGCAGCGTAGTGGGTAGCGGATTCACAGATACGCAGTATTTT. Translation: CASSVVGSGFTDTQYF. This sequence joins TRBV9 and TRBJ2-3; tentative D call: TRBD2 (6 bases). Germline V gives CDR1 SGDLS, CDR2 YYNGEE. Trimming removed 0 bases from V and 2 bases from J, with 13 bases in between. The CDR3 is 16 residues long.